These T cell receptor beta chains were read from a single sample in a study of blood T cells in healthy people across ages. TCRdb itself ran the 5' RACE reads through MiXCR, one entry per CDR3 protein. The sample yields 750,000 to 950,000 distinct CDR3 sequences, 53% seen once. Sequences were obtained from blood. The source is a man at least 80 years old in good health. Both conserved end residues are part of each CDR3. The D gene is left open where the match is weak. Expanded clones get a size class; other rows say once, few or many, or leave the size out.

TRBJ2-1	few	TRBD2	TRBV7-2	TGTGCCAGCAGCGGGGGGGGGACTAGCGGCCGGTTGGGGCAGTTCTTC	CASSGGGTSGRLGQFF
TRBJ2-3	few	-	TRBV9	TGTGCCAGCAGCGCTCAGGGCTGGGATACGCAGTATTTT	CASSAQGWDTQYF
TRBJ2-2	-	-	TRBV28	TGTGCCAGCAGTTTAGTCGTATGGCCGCCGAACACCGGGGAGCTGTTTTTT	CASSLVVWPPNTGELFF
TRBJ2-2	-	TRBD2	TRBV6-2/TRBV6-3	TGTGCCAGCAGTTACTCTCCACTAGCGACAAACACCGGGGAGCTGTTTTTT	CASSYSPLATNTGELFF
TRBJ1-5	-	TRBD1	TRBV20-1	TGCAGTGCCCAGGGGGGAGGTTATCAGCCCCAGCATTTT	CSAQGGGYQPQHF
TRBJ1-2	-	-	TRBV9	TGTGCCAGCAGCGTAGTGGAGGCTTACGGGGGCTACACCTTC	CASSVVEAYGGYTF
TRBJ1-6	once	-	TRBV10-1	TGCGCCAGCAGTGATGGGACGGATAATTCACCCCCCCACTTT	CASSDGTDNSPPHF
TRBJ2-1	-	TRBD2	TRBV6-5	TGTGCCAGCAGCCGAGGGACTAGCGGGAGTTCAGGGGAGCAGTTCTTC	CASSRGTSGSSGEQFF
TRBJ2-3	-	-	TRBV7-3	TGTGCCAGCAACCTAAACAGGCTAGCAAGCACAGATACGCAGTATTTT	CASNLNRLASTDTQYF
TRBJ1-2	few	-	TRBV12-3/TRBV12-4	TGTGCCAGCAGTTTATTGGGCGGCGGCTACACCTTC	CASSLLGGGYTF
TRBJ2-1	few	TRBD1	TRBV27	TGTGCCAGCAGTCCACAGGGGGGCCCCTACAATGAGCAGTTCTTC	CASSPQGGPYNEQFF
TRBJ2-3	once	-	TRBV11-2	TGTGCCAGCAGCGACAGGACAGCACCCCCCACAGATACGCAGTATTTT	CASSDRTAPPTDTQYF
TRBJ2-5	-	-	TRBV2	TGTGCCAGCAGGGCCCCGTGGCAAGAGACCCAGTACTTC	CASRAPWQETQYF
TRBJ2-5	-	TRBD1	TRBV12-3/TRBV12-4	TGTGCCAGCAGGGACAGGGTATGGGAGACCCAGTACTTC	CASRDRVWETQYF
TRBJ2-1	once	TRBD2	TRBV2	TGTGCCAGCAGGGGACTTGCGGGAGCCTACAATGAGCAGTTCTTC	CASRGLAGAYNEQFF
TRBJ2-7	-	TRBD1	TRBV5-1	TGCGCCAGCAGCCGACAGGGGCCCTCCTACGAGCAGTACTTC	CASSRQGPSYEQYF
TRBJ2-7	-	TRBD2	TRBV15	TGTGCCACCAGCAGACAACAGGGACTAGCGGGAGTCTACGAGCAGTACTTC	CATSRQQGLAGVYEQYF
TRBJ2-4	-	-	TRBV18	TGTGCCAGCTCCCTCCCAGGGGGCGGGGGCTCGGCCAAAAACATTCAGTACTTC	CASSLPGGGGSAKNIQYF
TRBJ1-5	-	-	TRBV5-1	TGCGCCAGCAGCAGAGAGGGGATTCAGCCCCAGCATTTT	CASSREGIQPQHF
TRBJ1-2	few	-	TRBV6-2/TRBV6-3	TGTGCCAGCAGTTCAGTTTATGGCTACACCTTC	CASSSVYGYTF
TRBJ2-1	few	TRBD2	TRBV4-1	TGCGCCAGCAGCCAAGAGAGACTAGCGGGGACCTACAATGAGCAGTTCTTC	CASSQERLAGTYNEQFF
TRBJ2-7	-	-	TRBV11-2	TGTGCCAGCAGCTTAAGCCAGGCCCAGTCCTACGAGCAGTACTTC	CASSLSQAQSYEQYF
TRBJ2-6	-	-	TRBV28	TGTGCCAGCAAAACCGGGGCCAACGTCCTGACTTTC	CASKTGANVLTF
TRBJ2-6	-	TRBD2	TRBV7-3	TGTGCCAGCAGCGCTAGCGGGAGGACCTCTGGGGCCAACGTCCTGACTTTC	CASSASGRTSGANVLTF
TRBJ1-2	few	-	TRBV4-1	TGCGCCAGCAGCCAAGGAGGTACAGGCAAACGGGATAACTATGGCTACACCTTC	CASSQGGTGKRDNYGYTF
TRBJ2-2	-	TRBD2	TRBV27	TGTGCCAGCAGTCCAACTGGGGCTAGCGGGAGGCCCGCGGGCACCGGGGAGCTGTTTTTT	CASSPTGASGRPAGTGELFF
TRBJ2-7	-	TRBD1	TRBV7-9	TGTGCCAGCAGCTTAGGTATGGGACAGGGCTTTTCCTACGAGCAGTACTTC	CASSLGMGQGFSYEQYF
TRBJ2-5	-	-	TRBV20-1	TGCAGTGCTAGTTTTAGCAGGACAGAGACCCAGTACTTC	CSASFSRTETQYF